The 26 T cell receptor beta chains listed next were all sequenced from one sample in a study of blood T cells in healthy people across ages. A second roughly 7 to 12 cycle PCR used barcoded and J-beta primers. One entry per CDR3 protein, called by TCRdb with MiXCR from the 5' RACE reads. The profile shows around 650,000 distinct CDR3 sequences, around 43% of them singletons. Sequences were obtained from blood. All receptors come from a man of 80 years or more in good health.

This chain's CDR3 is CASSFSSGGGTDTQYF. Written as DNA, the CDR3 is TGCGCCAGCAGCTTCTCAAGCGGGGGTGGCACAGATACGCAGTATTTT. V is TRBV5-1 and J is TRBJ2-3, with 8 bases lining up with TRBD2. Trimming took 2 bases from V and 1 from J; bases not matched to a gene: 6. The length of the CDR3 is 16 residues. Germline-derived CDR1 and CDR2 are SGHRS and YFSETQ.

A few counts support this clonotype. The genes are TRBV7-2 and TRBJ2-1, with D perhaps matching TRBD1 or TRBD2 (6 bases each). The CDR3 totals 16 residues. Trimming took 5 bases from V and 13 from J, leaving 27 bases between them. Germline loops: CDR1 SGHTA, CDR2 FQGNSA. The CDR3 DNA sequence: TGTGCCAGCAGCAACGGGGGCAGGCCCGCACAAGAGACCCAGTTCTTC. It encodes CASSNGGRPAQETQFF. The full variable domain, its missing parts supplied by reference TRBV7-2 and TRBJ2-1, is GAGVSQSPSNKVTEKGKDVELRCDPISGHTALYWYRQSLGQGLEFLIYFQGNSAPDKSGLPSDRFSAERTGGSVSTLTIQRTQQEDSAVYLCASSNGGRPAQETQFFGPGTRLTVL.

In the case of this clonotype: A read error may account for a junction end that differs from germline. This rearrangement joins TRBV12-3 or TRBV12-4 to TRBJ2-7; a possible D gene is TRBD2 (6 bases). The CDR3 consists of 13 residues. The CDR3 reads CASRGTGTYGQYF. In DNA form, the CDR3 reads TGTGCCAGCAGGGGGACTGGAACCTACGGGCAGTACTTC.

This clonotype came up a few times. The chain combines TRBV6-2 or TRBV6-3 with TRBJ1-1; D possibly corresponds to TRBD1 (5 bases). The CDR3 runs 13 residues. V dropped 8 bases and J dropped 0 bases, with 10 bases sitting between them. The V gene's germline CDR1 is MNHEY and CDR2 SVGEGT. CDR3: CASGDSMNTEAFF. CDR3 sequence (DNA): TGTGCCAGCGGAGACAGCATGAACACTGAAGCTTTCTTT.

V is TRBV12-5 and J is TRBJ2-3, with TRBD2 as a possible D gene (7 bases). CDR1 LGHNT and CDR2 FRNRAP come from the germline V gene. V was clipped by 6 bases and J by 1 base, with 17 bases between them. The CDR3 length is 16 residues. The CDR3 DNA sequence: TGTGCTAGTGGCCCTGGGGGGGCCTCTGGCACAGATACGCAGTATTTT. It translates to CASGPGGASGTDTQYF.

This clonotype has just a few counts. The chain links TRBV11-2 to TRBJ2-5; tentatively, D is TRBD1 (6 bases). This CDR3 has 13 residues. CDR1 SGHAT and CDR2 FQNNGV come from the germline V gene. Trimming took off 5 bases at V and 9 bases at J, with 16 bases between the two ends. The CDR3 region is CASSIGYRDSQYF. The CDR3, as DNA: TGTGCCAGCAGCATAGGTTACAGGGATTCCCAGTACTTC. The full variable domain, completed using reference TRBV11-2 and TRBJ2-5, is EAGVAQSPRYKIIEKRQSVAFWCNPISGHATLYWYQQILGQGPKLLIQFQNNGVVDDSQLPKDRFSAERLKGVDSTLKIQPAKLEDSAVYLCASSIGYRDSQYFGPGTRLLVL.

The genes are TRBV7-3 and TRBJ2-4; D uncertain. Gene TRBJ2-7 matches the end of the DNA better, so the J call may be wrong. Per the germline V gene, CDR1 is SGHTA and CDR2 is FQGTGA. The CDR3 contains 14 residues. CDR3 sequence (DNA): TGTGCCAGCAGCGTAGGCAGCGCCAACTACGAGCAGTACTTC. Translating gives CASSVGSANYEQYF.

A few counts support this clonotype. This could be a read error, since a much larger clone is one nucleotide away. The chain recombines TRBV20-1 with TRBJ2-3; D remains unclear. CDR1 is DFQATT and CDR2 is SNEGSKA in the germline V gene (reference sequence). The CDR3 length is 11 residues. Trimming removed 6 bases from V and 6 bases from J, with 10 bases in between. The CDR3 region is CSAGREDTQYF. The CDR3 bases are TGCAGTGCCGGTCGCGAGGATACGCAGTATTTT.

This clonotype was seen at least ten times. The chain joins TRBV29-1 to TRBJ2-7, with 8 bases lining up with TRBD1. The junction had 8 bases not matched to a gene; V was cut back by 6 bases and J by 7 bases. CDR3 length: 12 residues. Germline-derived CDR1 and CDR2 are SQVTM and ANQGSEA. CDR3 sequence (DNA): TGCAGCGTGGATACAGGGGGAAGGGAGCAGTACTTC. This gives the protein CSVDTGGREQYF.

This clonotype was seen ten or more times. The chain joins TRBV28 to TRBJ2-3; D may correspond to TRBD1 or TRBD2 (6 bases each). The germline V and J ends were trimmed by 5 bases and 0 bases, with 21 bases remaining between them. This CDR3 is 18 amino acids long. The germline CDR1 and CDR2 sequences are MDHEN and SYDVKM. The CDR3 DNA sequence: TGTGCCAGCAGTACCCACCATAGCGGAGGGGGGAGCACAGATACGCAGTATTTT. Translated: CASSTHHSGGGSTDTQYF.

This clonotype was seen ten or more times. The chain carries TRBV4-3 and TRBJ2-3; TRBD2 aligns across 10 bases. Germline V CDR1 and CDR2: LGHNA, YSLEER. Trimming cost V 5 bases and J 5 bases; bases outside gene matches: 10. The length of the CDR3 is 16 residues. The CDR3 spells CASSIQPAGGRDTQYF. The DNA for the CDR3 is TGCGCCAGCAGCATACAACCAGCGGGAGGGAGAGATACGCAGTATTTT.

The chain has TRBV5-1 and TRBJ2-3; D possibly uses TRBD1 or TRBD2 (6 bases each). The V gene lost 4 bases and the J gene lost 4 bases, with 19 bases spanning the gap. Germline CDR1 is SGHRS and CDR2 is YFSETQ. CDR3 length: 16 amino acids. The DNA for the CDR3 is TGCGCCAGCAGCCCGGGGGCGATTATATTATCAGATACGCAGTATTTT. Translated: CASSPGAIILSDTQYF.

The V and J genes are TRBV20-1 and TRBJ2-1; tentative D call: TRBD2 (6 bases). Per the germline V gene, CDR1 is DFQATT and CDR2 is SNEGSKA (reference sequence). V lost 2 bases, J lost 9 bases, and 20 bases lay in between. This CDR3 contains 15 residues. DNA of the CDR3: TGCAGTGCTAGATATGGGGCGGGAAGTCCCAGTGAGCAGTTCTTC. As protein: CSARYGAGSPSEQFF.

The V and J genes are TRBV25-1 and TRBJ1-5; the D gene is possibly TRBD1 (5 bases). V was trimmed by 9 bases and J by 2 bases, leaving 11 bases between them. Germline V CDR1 and CDR2: MGHDK, SYGVNS. The CDR3 covers 13 residues. The CDR3 loop reads CASQGTGNQPQHF. For the CDR3, the DNA is TGTGCCAGTCAGGGTACGGGCAATCAGCCCCAGCATTTT.

This rearrangement joins TRBV5-1 to TRBJ2-3; 7 nucleotides match TRBD1. The CDR3 consists of 14 residues. The junction had 3 bases not matched to a gene; V was cut back by 3 bases and J by 2 bases. CDR1 is SGHRS, CDR2 YFSETQ, per germline. The DNA for the CDR3 is TGCGCCAGCAGCTACGGACAGGCCACAGATACGCAGTATTTT. Translating gives CASSYGQATDTQYF.

As for this clonotype: With a much larger clone just one base away, this may be a read error. The chain carries TRBV29-1 and TRBJ2-4; a possible D gene is TRBD2 (5 bases). The CDR3 spans 14 residues. CDR1 and CDR2 (germline): SQVTM, ANQGSEA. The V and J ends lost 4 bases and 0 bases respectively, with 10 bases between them. CDR3 nucleotide sequence: TGCAGCGTTGGCGGAGGTTCAGCCAAAAACATTCAGTACTTC. It is translated as CSVGGGSAKNIQYF.

This clonotype was found once. This sequence joins TRBV10-3 and TRBJ2-3; no clear D gene. This CDR3 is 12 amino acids long. V lost 3 bases and J lost 7, with 8 bases in between. Germline CDR1 is ENHRY and CDR2 is SYGVKD. Written as DNA, the CDR3 is TGTGCCATCAGTGAAGGGTCGAATACGCAGTATTTT. The encoded protein is CAISEGSNTQYF.

In its sample, this clonotype was seen a few times. This chain links TRBV7-2 with TRBJ2-3; possibly TRBD2 for D (6 bases). V was shortened by 5 bases and J by 4 bases, with 16 bases between the two germline ends. The germline V gene has CDR1 SGHTA and CDR2 FQGNSA. The CDR3 is made up of 15 amino acids. The CDR3 nucleotides are TGTGCCAGCAGCCTCCGCCGGGACTCCGCAGATACGCAGTATTTT. Its protein is CASSLRRDSADTQYF.

V is TRBV12-5 and J is TRBJ2-1; no definite D call. The ends were cut back, 0 bases at V and 7 bases at J, with 10 bases in the middle. In germline, CDR1 is LGHNT, CDR2 FRNRAP. This CDR3 comprises 14 residues. The DNA of the CDR3 is TGTGCTAGTGGTTTGGTACGGCTAGGGAATGAGCAGTTCTTC. Encoded protein: CASGLVRLGNEQFF.

This sequence joins TRBV30 and TRBJ1-1; D is uncertain. Germline CDR1 reads GTSNPN; CDR2 reads SVGIG (reference sequence). This CDR3 spans 14 amino acids. The ends were cut back, 3 bases at V and 7 bases at J, with 18 bases in the middle. CDR3 in DNA: TGTGCCTGGAGATTCGGGGAGCTGGGGAGTGAAGCTTTCTTT. Protein product: CAWRFGELGSEAFF.

This chain joins TRBV6-5 and TRBJ2-7; D could derive from TRBD1 or TRBD2 (6 bases each). The last part of the DNA fits TRBJ2-5 better; the J call may be wrong. Germline CDR1 and CDR2: MNHEY and SVGAGI. The CDR3 extends over 15 amino acids. CDR3 loop: CASRRRGGLQETQYF. CDR3 DNA sequence: TGTGCCAGCAGACGACGAGGGGGGTTGCAAGAGACCCAGTACTTC.

About this clonotype itself: A junction end diverges from the germline sequence, so it may reflect a read error. This rearrangement joins TRBV12-5 to TRBJ1-6; D not certain. The CDR3 runs 14 residues. Germline V lookup: CDR1 LGHNT, CDR2 FRNRAP. The CDR3 loop is CASGLDSSYSPLHF. CDR3 nucleotide sequence: TGTGCTAGTGGTTTGGACAGCAGTTATTCACCTCTCCACTTT.

This clonotype was observed a handful of times. J is TRBJ2-7 and V is TRBV6-2 or TRBV6-3; TRBD1 matches at 9 bases. This CDR3 comprises 17 residues. Trimming removed 4 bases from V and 3 bases from J; junction bases left unmatched: 13. Germline V gene lookup returns CDR1 MNHEY and CDR2 SVGEGT. CDR3 in amino acids: CASSSHRPGQGFYEQYF. In DNA form, the CDR3 reads TGTGCCAGCAGTTCACACCGTCCGGGACAGGGATTCTACGAGCAGTACTTC.

With respect to this clonotype: A clone one base away is much larger, so this may be a read error. The genes are TRBV12-3 or TRBV12-4 and TRBJ2-7, with D possibly being TRBD1 or TRBD2 (5 bases each). This CDR3 is built from 14 residues. The V end lost 3 bases, the J end lost 8 bases, and 17 bases lay between the germline ends. Written as DNA, the CDR3 is TGTGCCAGCAGTTTTCGGGGCCCCTCAGTCCAGCAGTACTTC. Amino acids: CASSFRGPSVQQYF.

This clonotype showed up just a few times. The rearrangement links TRBV28 to TRBJ2-5, with no clear D. The CDR3 contains 16 residues. Germline V CDR1 and CDR2: MDHEN, SYDVKM. The V and J ends lost 4 bases and 3 bases respectively, with 18 bases between them. For the CDR3, the DNA is TGTGCCAGCAGTTCCGGGTGGGGTGGTCGGAAAGAGACCCAGTACTTC. Translated, it gives CASSSGWGGRKETQYF.

This clonotype was seen just once. A much larger clone is a single base away; this may be a read error. The V gene is TRBV6-5, the J gene TRBJ2-6; D not certain. The CDR3 length is 15 residues. CDR1 and CDR2 from the germline V gene are MNHEY and SVGAGI. Trimming took off 6 bases at V and 0 bases at J, with 9 bases between the two ends. CDR3 sequence (DNA): TGTGCCAGCAGCAAATGGGACTCTGGGGCCAACGTCCTGACTTTC. As protein: CASSKWDSGANVLTF.